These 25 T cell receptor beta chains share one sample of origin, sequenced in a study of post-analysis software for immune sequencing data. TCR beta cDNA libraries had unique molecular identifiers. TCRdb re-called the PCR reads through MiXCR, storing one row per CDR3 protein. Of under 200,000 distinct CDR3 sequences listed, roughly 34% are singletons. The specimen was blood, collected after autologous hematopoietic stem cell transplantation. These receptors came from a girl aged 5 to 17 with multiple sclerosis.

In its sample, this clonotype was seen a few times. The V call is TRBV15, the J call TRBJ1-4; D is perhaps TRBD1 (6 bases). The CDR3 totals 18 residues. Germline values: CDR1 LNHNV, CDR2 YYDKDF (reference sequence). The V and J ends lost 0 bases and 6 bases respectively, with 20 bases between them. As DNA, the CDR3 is TGTGCCACCAGCAGAGACCCCCCCGACAGGTTGAGATATGAAAAACTGTTTTTT. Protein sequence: CATSRDPPDRLRYEKLFF.

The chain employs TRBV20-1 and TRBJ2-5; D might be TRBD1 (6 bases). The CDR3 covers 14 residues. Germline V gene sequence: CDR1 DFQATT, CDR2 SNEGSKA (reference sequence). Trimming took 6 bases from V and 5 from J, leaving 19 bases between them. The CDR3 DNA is TGCAGTGCACAACGGGCCCTTAGGGGGGAGACCCAGTACTTC. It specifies CSAQRALRGETQYF.

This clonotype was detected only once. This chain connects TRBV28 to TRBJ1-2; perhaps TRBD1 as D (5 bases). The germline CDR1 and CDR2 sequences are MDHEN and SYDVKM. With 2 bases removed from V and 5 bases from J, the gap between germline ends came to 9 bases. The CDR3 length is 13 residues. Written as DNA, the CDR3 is TGTGCCAGCAGTTTAAAAGGGACTTATGGCTACACCTTC. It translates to CASSLKGTYGYTF.

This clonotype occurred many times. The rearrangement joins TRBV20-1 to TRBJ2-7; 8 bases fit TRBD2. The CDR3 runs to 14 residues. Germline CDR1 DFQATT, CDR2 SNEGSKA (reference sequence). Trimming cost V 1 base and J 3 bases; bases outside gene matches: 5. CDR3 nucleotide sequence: TGCAGTGCTAGAGGACTAGCGCGGGACTACGAGCAGTACTTC. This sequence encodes CSARGLARDYEQYF.

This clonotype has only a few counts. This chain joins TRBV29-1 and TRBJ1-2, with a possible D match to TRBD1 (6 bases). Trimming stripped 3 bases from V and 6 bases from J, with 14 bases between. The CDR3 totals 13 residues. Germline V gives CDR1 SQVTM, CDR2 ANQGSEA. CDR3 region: CSVDGQHSNGYTF. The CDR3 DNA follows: TGCAGCGTTGATGGACAGCACTCTAATGGCTACACCTTC. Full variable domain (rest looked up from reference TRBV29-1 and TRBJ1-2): SAVISQKPSRDICQRGTSLTIQCQVDSQVTMMFWYRQQPGQSLTLIATANQGSEATYESGFVIDKFPISRPNLTFSTLTVSNMSPEDSSIYLCSVDGQHSNGYTFGSGTRLTVV.

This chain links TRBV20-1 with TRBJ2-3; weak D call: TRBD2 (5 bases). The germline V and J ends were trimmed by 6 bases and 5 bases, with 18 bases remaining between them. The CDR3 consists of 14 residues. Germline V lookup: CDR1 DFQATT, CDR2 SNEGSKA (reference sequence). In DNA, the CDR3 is TGCAGTGCCCTGAGATCTAACGAGGGAGATACGCAGTATTTT. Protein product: CSALRSNEGDTQYF.

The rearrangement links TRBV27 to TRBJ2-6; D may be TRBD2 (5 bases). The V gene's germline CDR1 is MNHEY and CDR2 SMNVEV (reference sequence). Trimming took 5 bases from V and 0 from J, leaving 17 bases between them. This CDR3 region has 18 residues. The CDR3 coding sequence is TGTGCCAGCAGTCCCCGGAGAGATCGGGACTCTGGGGCCAACGTCCTGACTTTC. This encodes CASSPRRDRDSGANVLTF.

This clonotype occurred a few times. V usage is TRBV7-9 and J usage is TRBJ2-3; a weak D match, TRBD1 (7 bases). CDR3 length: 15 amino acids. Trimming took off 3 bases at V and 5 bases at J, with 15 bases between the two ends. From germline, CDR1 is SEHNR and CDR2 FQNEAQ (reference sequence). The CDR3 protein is CASSFPGGRGDTQYF. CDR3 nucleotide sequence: TGTGCCAGCAGCTTCCCAGGGGGGCGAGGAGATACGCAGTATTTT.

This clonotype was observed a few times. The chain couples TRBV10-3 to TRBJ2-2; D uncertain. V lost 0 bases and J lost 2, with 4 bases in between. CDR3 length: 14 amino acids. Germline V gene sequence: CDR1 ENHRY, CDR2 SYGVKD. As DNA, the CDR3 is TGTGCCATCAGTGAGTCCAGAAACACCGGGGAGCTGTTTTTT. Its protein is CAISESRNTGELFF.

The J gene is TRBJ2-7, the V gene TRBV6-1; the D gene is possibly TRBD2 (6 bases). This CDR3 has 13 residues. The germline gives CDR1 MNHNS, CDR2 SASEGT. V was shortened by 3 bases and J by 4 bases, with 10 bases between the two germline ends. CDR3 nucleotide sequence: TGTGCCAGCAGTGAGACTAGACAGTACGAGCAGTACTTC. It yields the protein CASSETRQYEQYF.

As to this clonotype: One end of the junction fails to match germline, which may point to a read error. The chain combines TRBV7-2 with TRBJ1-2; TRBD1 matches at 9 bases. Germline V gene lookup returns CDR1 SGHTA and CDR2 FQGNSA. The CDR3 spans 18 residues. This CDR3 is CASSPIPKKLTGGYGYTF. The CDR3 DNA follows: TGTGCTAGCAGCCCAATCCCCAAGAAACTGACAGGGGGCTATGGCTACACCTTC.

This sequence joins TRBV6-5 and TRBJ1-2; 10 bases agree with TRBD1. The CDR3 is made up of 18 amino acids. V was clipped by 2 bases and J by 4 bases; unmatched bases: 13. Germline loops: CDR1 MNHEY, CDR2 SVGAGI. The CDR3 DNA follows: TGTGCCAGCAGTTACGTAGTATTCGGACAGGGGGGCCTCTATGGCTACACCTTC. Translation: CASSYVVFGQGGLYGYTF.

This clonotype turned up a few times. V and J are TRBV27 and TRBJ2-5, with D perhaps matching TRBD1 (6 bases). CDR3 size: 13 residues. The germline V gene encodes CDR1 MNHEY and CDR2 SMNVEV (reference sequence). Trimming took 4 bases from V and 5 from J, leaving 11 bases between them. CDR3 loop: CASSWGRWETQYF. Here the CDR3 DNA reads TGTGCCAGCAGTTGGGGGCGCTGGGAGACCCAGTACTTC.

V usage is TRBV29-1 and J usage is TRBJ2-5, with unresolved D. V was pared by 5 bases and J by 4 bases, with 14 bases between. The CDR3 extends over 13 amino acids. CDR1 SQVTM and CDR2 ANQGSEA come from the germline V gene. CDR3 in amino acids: CSVRTRKGETQYF. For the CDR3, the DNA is TGCAGCGTTCGGACCCGTAAGGGAGAGACCCAGTACTTC.

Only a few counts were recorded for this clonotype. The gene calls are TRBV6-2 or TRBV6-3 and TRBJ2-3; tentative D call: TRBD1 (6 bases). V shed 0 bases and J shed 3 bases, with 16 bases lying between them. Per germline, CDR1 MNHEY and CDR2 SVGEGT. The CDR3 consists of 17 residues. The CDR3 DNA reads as TGTGCCAGCAGTTACTCGGTATCAGGGGTTCCGACAGATACGCAGTATTTT. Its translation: CASSYSVSGVPTDTQYF.

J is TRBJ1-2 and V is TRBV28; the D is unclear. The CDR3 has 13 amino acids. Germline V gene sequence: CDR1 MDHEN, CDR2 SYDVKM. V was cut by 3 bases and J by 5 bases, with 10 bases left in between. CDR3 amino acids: CASSLTRKYGYTF. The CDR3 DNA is TGTGCCAGCAGTTTGACAAGGAAGTATGGCTACACCTTC.

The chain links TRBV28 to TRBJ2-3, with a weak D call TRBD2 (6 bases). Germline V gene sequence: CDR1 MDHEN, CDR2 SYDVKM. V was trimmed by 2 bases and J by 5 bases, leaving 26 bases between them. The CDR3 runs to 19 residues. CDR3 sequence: CASSLQRRDPSVGRDTQYF. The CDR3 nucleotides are TGTGCCAGCAGTTTACAGAGGCGGGACCCCTCGGTAGGACGAGATACGCAGTATTTT.

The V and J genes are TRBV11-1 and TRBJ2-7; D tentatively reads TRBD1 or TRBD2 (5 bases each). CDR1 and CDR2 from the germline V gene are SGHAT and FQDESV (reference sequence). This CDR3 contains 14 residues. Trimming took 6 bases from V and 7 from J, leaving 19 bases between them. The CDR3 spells CASSPGTSQGEQYF. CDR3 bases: TGTGCCAGCAGTCCCGGGACGTCTCAGGGAGAGCAGTACTTC.

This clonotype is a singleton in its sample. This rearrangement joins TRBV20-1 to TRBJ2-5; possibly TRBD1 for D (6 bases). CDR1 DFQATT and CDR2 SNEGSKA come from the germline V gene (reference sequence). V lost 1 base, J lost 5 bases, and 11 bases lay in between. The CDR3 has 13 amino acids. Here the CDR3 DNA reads TGCAGTGCTAGAGCAGGGGTTGGCGAGACCCAGTACTTC. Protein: CSARAGVGETQYF.

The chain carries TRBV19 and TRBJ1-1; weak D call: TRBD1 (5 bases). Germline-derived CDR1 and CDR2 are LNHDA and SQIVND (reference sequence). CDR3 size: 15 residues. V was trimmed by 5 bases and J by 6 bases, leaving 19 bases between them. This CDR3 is CASSPSAGGDSEAFF. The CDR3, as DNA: TGTGCCAGTAGTCCCTCGGCCGGAGGGGACTCTGAAGCTTTCTTT.

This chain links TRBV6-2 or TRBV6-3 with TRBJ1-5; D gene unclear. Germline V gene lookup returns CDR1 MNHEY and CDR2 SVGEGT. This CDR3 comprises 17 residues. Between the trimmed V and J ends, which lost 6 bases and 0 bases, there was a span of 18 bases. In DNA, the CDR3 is TGTGCCAGCAGCACGACCGCCCCTCCGTATAGCAATCAGCCCCAGCATTTT. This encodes CASSTTAPPYSNQPQHF.

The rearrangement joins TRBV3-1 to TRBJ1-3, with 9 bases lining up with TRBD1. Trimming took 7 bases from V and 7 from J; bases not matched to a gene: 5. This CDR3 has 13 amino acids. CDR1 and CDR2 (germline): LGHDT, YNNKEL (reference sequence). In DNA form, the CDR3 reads TGTGCCAGCACCCACAGGGGGCGGAACACCATATATTTT. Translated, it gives CASTHRGRNTIYF. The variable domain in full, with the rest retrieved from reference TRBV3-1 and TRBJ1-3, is DTAVSQTPKYLVTQMGNDKSIKCEQNLGHDTMYWYKQDSKKFLKIMFSYNNKELIINETVPNRFSPKSPDKAHLNLHINSLELGDSAVYFCASTHRGRNTIYFGEGSWLTVV.

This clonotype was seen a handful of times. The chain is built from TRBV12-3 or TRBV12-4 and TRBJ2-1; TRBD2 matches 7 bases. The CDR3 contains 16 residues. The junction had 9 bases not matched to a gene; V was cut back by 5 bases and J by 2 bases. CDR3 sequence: CASSPRGGRAYNEQFF. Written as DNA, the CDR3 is TGTGCCAGCAGTCCCCGCGGTGGGAGGGCCTACAATGAGCAGTTCTTC.

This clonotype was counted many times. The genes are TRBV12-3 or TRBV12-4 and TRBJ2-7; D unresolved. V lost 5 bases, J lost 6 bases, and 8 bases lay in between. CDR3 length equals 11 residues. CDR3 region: CASSEIGEQYF. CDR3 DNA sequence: TGTGCCAGCAGTGAAATAGGCGAGCAGTACTTC.

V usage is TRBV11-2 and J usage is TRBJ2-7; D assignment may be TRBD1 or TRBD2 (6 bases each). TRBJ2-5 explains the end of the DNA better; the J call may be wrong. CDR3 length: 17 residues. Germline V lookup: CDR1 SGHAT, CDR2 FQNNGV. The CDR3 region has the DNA TGTGCCAGCAGCTCCCTCCTTGTAGGGGGGACCCAAAGGACCCAGTACTTC. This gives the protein CASSSLLVGGTQRTQYF.